Presented here are 18 T cell receptor beta chains from one specimen sequenced in a study of T cell responses to AZD1222 COVID-19 vaccine. TCRdb's copy holds only in-frame clones and misses some; the assay was immunoSEQ multiplex PCR. The data hold 150,000 to 200,000 clones, with about 93% observed a single time. Here the sequenced sample was peripheral blood, taken 28 days after the second AZD1222 dose. Every receptor here comes from an adult who received the AZD1222 COVID-19 vaccine.

This chain joins TRBV29-1 and TRBJ1-3, with D unclear. CDR1 and CDR2 (germline): SQVTM, ANQGSEA. The CDR3 extends over 12 amino acids. The ends were cut back, 4 bases at V and 4 bases at J, with 8 bases in the middle. CDR3 loop: CSVAPSGNTIYF. Here the CDR3 DNA reads TGCAGCGTTGCACCTTCAGGAAACACCATATATTTT.

The chain links TRBV7-8 to TRBJ1-1, with 7 bases matching TRBD1. The CDR3 spans 16 residues. Looked up from germline, CDR1 is SGHVS and CDR2 is FQNEAQ. The J segment lost 1 base and the V segment lost 4 bases, leaving 9 bases of the junction unmatched. CDR3 nucleotides: TGTGCCAGCAGCTCACAAGGGACAGCCAAGAACACTGAAGCTTTCTTT. Encoded protein: CASSSQGTAKNTEAFF.

The gene calls are TRBV6-1 and TRBJ1-5; D is ambiguous. V lost 0 bases and J 9 bases, leaving 15 bases between the germline ends. From germline, CDR1 is MNHNS and CDR2 SASEGT. This CDR3 contains 15 residues. The CDR3 coding sequence is TGTGCCAGCAGTGAAGCGCAAAAGCCTCGGGGGCCCCAGCATTTT. Protein sequence: CASSEAQKPRGPQHF.

The chain employs TRBV9 and TRBJ1-2; 12 positions match TRBD1. CDR3 size: 17 residues. Germline loops: CDR1 SGDLS, CDR2 YYNGEE. V lost 2 bases and J lost 0; bases outside the gene matches: 5. The CDR3 DNA is TGTGCCAGCAGCGTCGGGGGACAGGGGGCTTCTAACTATGGCTACACCTTC. This codes for CASSVGGQGASNYGYTF.

V is TRBV12-3 or TRBV12-4 and J is TRBJ2-7, with D uncertain. The CDR3 extends over 12 amino acids. V gave up 6 bases and J gave up 3 bases, with 9 bases separating them. This CDR3 is CASSQGHYEQYF. As DNA, the CDR3 is TGTGCCAGCAGCCAAGGGCACTACGAGCAGTACTTC.

The chain recombines TRBV5-8 with TRBJ1-3; the D is unclear. CDR1 and CDR2 from the germline V gene are SGHTS and YDEGEE. This CDR3 has 14 residues. The ends were cut back, 4 bases at V and 3 bases at J, with 11 bases in the middle. The CDR3 nucleotides are TGTGCCAGCAGCAACCGGGCCATTGGAAACACCATATATTTT. Protein product: CASSNRAIGNTIYF.

This sequence joins TRBV4-3 and TRBJ1-2; TRBD1 might be the D (5 bases). Germline V lookup: CDR1 LGHNA, CDR2 YSLEER. The CDR3 contains 16 residues. Trimming left V 0 bases short and J 0 bases short, with 11 bases between. In DNA, the CDR3 is TGCGCCAGCAGCCAAGATGGCACAGGCGCTAACTATGGCTACACCTTC. As protein: CASSQDGTGANYGYTF.

The J gene is TRBJ2-6, the V gene TRBV6-4; 7 bases fit TRBD2. The CDR3 consists of 16 residues. Trimming at V came to 3 bases and at J to 0 bases, leaving 2 bases not matched to a gene. The germline CDR1 and CDR2 sequences are MRHNA and SNTAGT. The CDR3 loop reads CASSERGNSGANVLTF. Here the CDR3 DNA reads TGTGCCAGCAGTGAGCGGGGGAACTCTGGGGCCAACGTCCTGACTTTC.

The chain joins TRBV11-2 to TRBJ2-1; 8 bases are shared with TRBD2. The CDR3 covers 16 residues. The germline gives CDR1 SGHAT, CDR2 FQNNGV. V lost 4 bases and J lost 9; bases outside the gene matches: 14. The CDR3 DNA is TGTGCCAGCAGCTCCCAACCCAGCGGGAGATACGGTGAGCAGTTCTTC. It encodes CASSSQPSGRYGEQFF.

CDR3 protein: CASSLTGWGSPLHF. As DNA, the CDR3 is TGCGCCAGCAGCTTAACAGGTTGGGGATCACCCCTCCACTTT. The rearrangement joins TRBV5-1 to TRBJ1-6, with a tentative D call TRBD1 (5 bases). The CDR3 is made up of 14 amino acids. V was cut by 2 bases and J by 10 bases, with 13 bases left in between. Germline V gene data show CDR1 as SGHRS and CDR2 as YFSETQ.

The chain employs TRBV18 and TRBJ2-3; 9 bases are shared with TRBD1. The germline gives CDR1 KGHSH, CDR2 LQKENI. With V trimmed by 3 bases and J by 5 bases, 6 bases remained unmatched. The CDR3 extends over 15 amino acids. CDR3 amino acids: CASSPPGQGQDTQYF. CDR3 bases: TGTGCCAGCTCACCCCCGGGACAGGGTCAAGATACGCAGTATTTT. The variable domain in full, completed from reference TRBV18 and TRBJ2-3, reads NAGVMQNPRHLVRRRGQEARLRCSPMKGHSHVYWYRQLPEEGLKFMVYLQKENIIDESGMPKERFSAEFPKEGPSILRIQQVVRGDSAAYFCASSPPGQGQDTQYFGPGTRLTVL.

The chain uses TRBV5-3 and TRBJ2-1, with a weak D call TRBD2 (5 bases). TRBV5-3 is known as an ORF, though its function is uncertain. The CDR3 spans 21 residues. The ends were cut back, 4 bases at V and 4 bases at J, with 33 bases in the middle. CDR3 in DNA: TGTGCCAGAAGCGGAGGACCCCAGCGAGAAGGGTGCCAGAGAGGTTACAATGAGCAGTTCTTC. Its translation: CARSGGPQREGCQRGYNEQFF.

The rearrangement uses TRBV21-1 and TRBJ2-7; whether TRBD1, the table's D call, matches the DNA was not checked. TRBV21-1 is a known pseudogene. CDR3 length: 17 amino acids. As DNA, the CDR3 is TGTGCCAGCAGCAAACGAGTGACAGGGGGTGGTTCGGGAGAGCAGTACTTC. As protein: CASSKRVTGGGSGEQYF.

This chain uses TRBV3-1 (or the pseudogene TRBV3-2) with TRBJ1-5; 8 bases are shared with TRBD1. Germline CDR1 reads LGHDT; CDR2 reads YNNKEL (reference sequence). V was pared by 3 bases and J by 0 bases, with 4 bases of the junction left unmatched. The CDR3 sequence is 16 residues long. DNA of the CDR3: TGTGCCAGCAGCCACCGCGGACAGGGTAGCAATCAGCCCCAGCATTTT. Amino acids: CASSHRGQGSNQPQHF.

V and J are TRBV7-8 and TRBJ1-1; the match to TRBD1 covers 8 bases. Germline lookup yields CDR1 SGHVS and CDR2 FQNEAQ. V dropped 3 bases and J dropped 4; count of bases not matched to a gene: 10. The CDR3 is 16 amino acids. CDR3 nucleotide sequence: TGTGCCAGCAGCTTCATGGCAGGGGGCAGGGGCACTGAAGCTTTCTTT. Protein: CASSFMAGGRGTEAFF.

V gene TRBV7-3 combines with J gene TRBJ1-1; tentative D call: TRBD1 (6 bases). Trimming stripped 5 bases from V and 3 bases from J, with 10 bases between. The CDR3 contains 13 residues. Germline V gene lookup returns CDR1 SGHTA and CDR2 FQGTGA. CDR3 DNA sequence: TGTGCCAGCAGCCGTACAGGGTACACTGAAGCTTTCTTT. This encodes CASSRTGYTEAFF.

The chain carries TRBV7-8 and TRBJ1-1; 7 bases align to TRBD1. CDR3 length equals 15 residues. In germline, CDR1 is SGHVS, CDR2 FQNEAQ. V dropped 4 bases and J dropped 5; count of bases not matched to a gene: 10. The CDR3 DNA follows: TGTGCCAGCAGCTACACAGGGGCGCAAAGGACTGAAGCTTTCTTT. Translated: CASSYTGAQRTEAFF.

Only a few counts were recorded for this clone. This rearrangement joins TRBV6-5 to TRBJ2-2, with 7 bases fitting TRBD1. The germline CDR1 and CDR2 sequences are MNHEY and SVGAGI. V lost 5 bases and J lost 10; bases outside the gene matches: 13. The CDR3 consists of 15 residues. The DNA of the CDR3 is TGTGCCAGCAGTAAAAAACCCACAGGGGTTGCGGAGCTGTTTTTT. It specifies CASSKKPTGVAELFF.